This TCR beta chain is from a study of post-analysis software for immune sequencing data. Study-level information: Included among the disease courses, which were recorded for the cohort, were relapsing-remitting, secondary progressive and progressive-relapsing multiple sclerosis.

Study findings and constraints: Five or six TRBV segments, TRBV5-6, TRBV5-1 and TRBV20-1 among them, were found more frequent in patients than controls. Multiple sclerosis was associated with a significant reduction in normalized Chao1 diversity relative to controls. Pronounced co-clustering by F measure was evident among identically batched samples.

CDR1 is MNHEY and CDR2 is SVGEGT in the germline V gene. Trimming left V 2 bases short and J 0 bases short, with 5 bases between. The CDR3 has 14 amino acids. Concerning this clonotype itself: Antigen unknown.

Built from TCR beta cDNA, the libraries had unique molecular identifiers in them. It was from roughly 1 to 10 million T cells that about 540,000 cDNA molecules came. One entry per CDR3 protein results from TCRdb running MiXCR on the PCR reads. The sample holds hundreds of thousands of distinct CDR3 sequences, around 40% seen once. Specimen: blood. The chain is built from TRBV6-2 or TRBV6-3 and TRBJ1-5; D unresolved. This receptor was obtained from a girl under 18 with multiple sclerosis. The CDR3 region is CASSYIYSNQPQHF. CDR3 in DNA: TGTGCCAGCAGTTACATCTATAGCAATCAGCCCCAGCATTTT.